This T cell receptor (beta chain) was profiled in a study of blood T cell repertoires in COVID-19. Assay used: immunoSEQ multiplex PCR; TCRdb lists only in-frame clones, some missing. The data contain about 87,000 clones, over 70% of them singletons. This CDR3 region has 13 residues. Trimming stripped 1 base from V and 10 bases from J, with 13 bases between. Germline V CDR1 and CDR2: SGHDN, FVKESK. The sequenced material came from peripheral blood. The chain joins TRBV14 to TRBJ1-1; no definite D call. The receptor's source is a woman aged 45-65 years with acute or convalescent COVID-19. CDR3 residues: CASSQGALRVAFF. CDR3 nucleotides: TGTGCCAGCAGCCAAGGAGCCCTTCGGGTAGCTTTCTTT.